A selection of T cell receptor beta chains follows, all from one sample in a study of blood T cell repertoires in COVID-19. Sequenced by immunoSEQ multiplex PCR; TCRdb stores in-frame clones only, minus some. The sample yields approximately 140,000 clones, approximately 89% seen once. Sample: peripheral blood. Source of these receptors: a human donor in a cohort sampled during active COVID-19. The CDR3 runs from the conserved cysteine through the conserved F or W. D genes are given only for firm matches. Size tells how often a clone was seen (once, few, many) or the class of an expanded clone, and some rows leave it out.

-	TRBV6-5	TRBJ1-3	-	TGTGCCAGCAGGCGGCGAAACACCATATATTTT	CASRRRNTIYF
once	TRBV19	TRBJ1-5	TRBD1	TGTGCCAGTAGTCGCGGCAGGGGGCAGGGTCAGCCCCAGCATTTT	CASSRGRGQGQPQHF
-	TRBV3-1/TRBV3-2	TRBJ2-1	-	TGTGCCAGCAGCCAAGACGGAGGGGGGGCCAATGAGCAGTTCTTC	CASSQDGGGANEQFF
-	TRBV25-1	TRBJ1-1	TRBD1	TGTGCCAGCAGCCGGACAGGCCTTGAAGCTTTCTTT	CASSRTGLEAFF
-	TRBV9	TRBJ2-7	-	TGTGCCAGCAGCGTAGTGGCAGGGGGAGGCGAGCAGTACTTC	CASSVVAGGGEQYF
once	TRBV6-2/TRBV6-3	TRBJ1-2	-	TGTGCCAGCAGCCACGGACTGAACTATGGCTACACCTTC	CASSHGLNYGYTF
-	TRBV7-3	TRBJ2-3	TRBD2	TGTGCCAGCAGCCCCGGGACTAGCGGTTACACAGATACGCAGTATTTT	CASSPGTSGYTDTQYF
-	TRBV6-5	TRBJ2-4	TRBD2	TGTGCCAGCAGCCGCCGACTAGCGGGGAAAAACATTCAGTACTTC	CASSRRLAGKNIQYF
few	TRBV5-1	TRBJ1-1	-	TGCGCCAGCAGACTACAGGTTTCCGAAACTGAAGCTTTCTTT	CASRLQVSETEAFF
-	TRBV9	TRBJ2-2	-	TGTGCCAGCAGCGCGGTTCCCACCGGGGAGCTGTTTTTT	CASSAVPTGELFF
-	TRBV4-3	TRBJ1-3	-	TGCGCCAGCAGCCAAGATTTCCGGGACACCTTCTCTGGAAACACCATATATTTT	CASSQDFRDTFSGNTIYF
-	TRBV14	TRBJ1-3	-	TGTGCCAGCAGCCAAGCCTACGGGACATTCGGAAACACCATATATTTT	CASSQAYGTFGNTIYF
-	TRBV6-1	TRBJ1-5	TRBD1	TGTGCCAGCAGTGAAGGGCGACAGGGGAATCAGCCCCAGCATTTT	CASSEGRQGNQPQHF
-	TRBV21-1	TRBJ1-1	-	TGTGCCAGCAGCCCAACCTTGGACAGGACTGAAGCTTTCTTT	CASSPTLDRTEAFF
-	TRBV19	TRBJ1-2	TRBD1	TGTGCCAGTAGTGCGACAGGGACTGGCTACACCTTC	CASSATGTGYTF
-	TRBV5-1	TRBJ2-4	-	TGCGCCAGCAGCCATCGGGGCCCCCAGGGGAACATTCAGTACTTC	CASSHRGPQGNIQYF
-	TRBV6-5	TRBJ2-3	-	TGTGCCAGCAGACAGTCCACAGATACGCAGTATTTT	CASRQSTDTQYF
once	TRBV4-3	TRBJ1-6	-	TGCGCCAGCAGCCAAGAGCGGGGAGGATCCTATAATTCACCCCTCCACTTT	CASSQERGGSYNSPLHF
-	TRBV30	TRBJ2-1	TRBD2	TGTGCCTGGAGATGGACTAGCGGGGTACAGTTCTTC	CAWRWTSGVQFF
-	TRBV7-8	TRBJ2-1	-	TGTGCCAGCAGCTTCGGGGGATTCAATGAGCAGTTCTTC	CASSFGGFNEQFF
few	TRBV19	TRBJ1-5	TRBD1	TGTGCCAGTAGTACCTACAGGGGTAATAATCAGCCCCAGCATTTT	CASSTYRGNNQPQHF
-	TRBV7-9	TRBJ2-2	-	TGTGCCAGCAGCTCTTACACCGGGGAGCTGTTTTTT	CASSSYTGELFF
-	TRBV18	TRBJ1-3	TRBD1	TGTGCCAGCTCAGCTACAGGGGTTCCTGGAAACACCATATATTTT	CASSATGVPGNTIYF
once	TRBV27	TRBJ2-2	TRBD1	TGTGCCAGCGGGGACAGATACACCGGGGAGCTGTTTTTT	CASGDRYTGELFF
-	TRBV10-3	TRBJ1-1	-	TGTGCCATCAGTGCTCGGAACACTGAAGCTTTCTTT	CAISARNTEAFF
-	TRBV9	TRBJ1-1	TRBD1	TGTGCCAGCAGCGTAATGGGACAGGGTGTAGCTTTCTTT	CASSVMGQGVAFF
-	TRBV5-1	TRBJ2-2	TRBD2	TGCGCCAGCAGCCTGGGAAGGGGACTAGCCACCGGGGAGCTGTTTTTT	CASSLGRGLATGELFF
-	TRBV12-3/TRBV12-4	TRBJ1-1	TRBD1	TGTGCCAGCACGCGACAGGGTCCCACTGAAGCTTTCTTT	CASTRQGPTEAFF
-	TRBV7-2	TRBJ2-7	TRBD1	TGTGCCAGCAGCTTAGACAGGGGTCGGACCTACGAGCAGTACTTC	CASSLDRGRTYEQYF
-	TRBV6-1	TRBJ1-6	-	TGTGCCAGCAGTGATGGTTTCAAGGGGGGGTCACCCCTCCACTTT	CASSDGFKGGSPLHF
-	TRBV15	TRBJ1-1	TRBD1	TGTGCCACCAGCAGAGGACAGGGGTACACTGAAGCTTTCTTT	CATSRGQGYTEAFF
-	TRBV14	TRBJ2-6	TRBD2	TGTGCCAGCAGCCAAGTATCTAGCGGGGGTATGAAGGGGGCCAACGTCCTGACTTTC	CASSQVSSGGMKGANVLTF
-	TRBV11-2	TRBJ2-5	-	TGTGCCAGCAGCTTAATCGGGTCCCAAGAGACCCAGTACTTC	CASSLIGSQETQYF
-	TRBV6-1	TRBJ1-6	-	TGTGCCAGCAGTGAAGAGGGGGGGAGCTCCTATAATTCACCCCTCCACTTT	CASSEEGGSSYNSPLHF
-	TRBV5-1	TRBJ2-1	-	TGCGCCAGCAGCCTGGGGGGGCTAAGTAATGAGCAGTTCTTC	CASSLGGLSNEQFF
-	TRBV14	TRBJ1-2	TRBD1	TGTGCCAGCAGCCGACTGACAGGGGCCAACCGGGATGGCTACACCTTC	CASSRLTGANRDGYTF
-	TRBV2	TRBJ2-7	TRBD1	TGTGCCAGCGTGCCGAGACAGGGGTTCCACGAGCAGTACTTC	CASVPRQGFHEQYF
-	TRBV18	TRBJ2-5	TRBD1	TGTGCCAGCGAGGGACAGAAAGAGACCCAGTACTTC	CASEGQKETQYF
-	TRBV5-8	TRBJ1-1	-	TGTGCCAGCAGCATCGATCACCGGGGTACTGAAGCTTTCTTT	CASSIDHRGTEAFF
-	TRBV5-1	TRBJ1-5	-	TGCGCCAGCAGCTTGGGGGACTCCAGTACCCAGCCCCAGCATTTT	CASSLGDSSTQPQHF